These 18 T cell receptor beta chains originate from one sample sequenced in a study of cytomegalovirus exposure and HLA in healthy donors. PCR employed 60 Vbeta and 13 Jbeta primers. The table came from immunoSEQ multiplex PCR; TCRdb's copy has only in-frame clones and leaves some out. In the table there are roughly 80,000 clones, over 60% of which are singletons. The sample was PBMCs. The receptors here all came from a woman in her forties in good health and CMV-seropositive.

The CDR3 region is CASHPGLAGGWYF. CDR3 nucleotides: TGTGCCAGCCACCCGGGACTAGCGGGGGGGTGGTACTTC. This sequence joins TRBV27 and TRBJ2-5, with 16 nucleotides matching TRBD2. Germline CDR1 reads MNHEY; CDR2 reads SMNVEV (reference sequence). Losses at the gene ends were 8 bases for V and 13 bases for J; bases not matched to a gene: 7. This CDR3 region has 13 residues.

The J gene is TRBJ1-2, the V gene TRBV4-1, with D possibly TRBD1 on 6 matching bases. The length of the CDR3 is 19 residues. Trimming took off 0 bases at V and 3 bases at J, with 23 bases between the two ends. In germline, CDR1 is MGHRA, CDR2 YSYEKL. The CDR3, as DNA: TGCGCCAGCAGCCAAGATGAAGTACAGGGAATGAAATTAGACTATGGCTACACCTTC. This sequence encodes CASSQDEVQGMKLDYGYTF.

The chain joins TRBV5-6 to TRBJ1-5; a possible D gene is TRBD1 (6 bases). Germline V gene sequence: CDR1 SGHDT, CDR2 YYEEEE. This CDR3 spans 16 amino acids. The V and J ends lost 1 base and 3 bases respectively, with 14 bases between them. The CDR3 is CASSLKARGFNQPQHF. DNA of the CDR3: TGTGCCAGCAGCTTGAAGGCGAGGGGGTTCAATCAGCCCCAGCATTTT.

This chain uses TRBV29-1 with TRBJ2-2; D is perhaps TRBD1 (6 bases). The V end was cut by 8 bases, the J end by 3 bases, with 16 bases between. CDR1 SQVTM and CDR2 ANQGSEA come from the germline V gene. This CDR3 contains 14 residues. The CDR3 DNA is TGCAGCCTTAGGTTAGGGGGAGACACCGGGGAGCTGTTTTTT. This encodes CSLRLGGDTGELFF.

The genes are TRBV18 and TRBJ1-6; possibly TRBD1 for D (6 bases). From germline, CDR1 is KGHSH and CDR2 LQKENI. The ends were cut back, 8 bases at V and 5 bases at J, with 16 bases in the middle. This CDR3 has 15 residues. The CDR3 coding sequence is TGTGCCAGCACAGTCGACAGGCGGAATAATTCACCCCTCCACTTT. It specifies CASTVDRRNNSPLHF.

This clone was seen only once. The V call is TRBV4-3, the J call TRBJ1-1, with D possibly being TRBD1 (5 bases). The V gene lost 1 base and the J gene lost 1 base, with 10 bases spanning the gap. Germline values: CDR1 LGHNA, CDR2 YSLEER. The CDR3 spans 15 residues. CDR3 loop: CASSQGRRENTEAFF. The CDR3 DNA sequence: TGCGCCAGCAGCCAAGGTCGCAGGGAGAACACTGAAGCTTTCTTT.

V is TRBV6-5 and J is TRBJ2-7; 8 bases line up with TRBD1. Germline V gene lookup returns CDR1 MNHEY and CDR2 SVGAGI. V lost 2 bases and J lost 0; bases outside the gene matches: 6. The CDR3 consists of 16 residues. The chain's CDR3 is CASSYRGQASSYEQYF. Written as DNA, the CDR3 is TGTGCCAGCAGTTACCGGGGACAGGCTAGCTCCTACGAGCAGTACTTC.

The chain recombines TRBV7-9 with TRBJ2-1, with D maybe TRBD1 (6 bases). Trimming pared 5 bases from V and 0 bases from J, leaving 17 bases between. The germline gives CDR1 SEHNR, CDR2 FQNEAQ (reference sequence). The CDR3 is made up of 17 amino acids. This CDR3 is CASSPRDKASSYNEQFF. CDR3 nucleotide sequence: TGTGCCAGCAGCCCCCGGGACAAGGCTAGCTCCTACAATGAGCAGTTCTTC.

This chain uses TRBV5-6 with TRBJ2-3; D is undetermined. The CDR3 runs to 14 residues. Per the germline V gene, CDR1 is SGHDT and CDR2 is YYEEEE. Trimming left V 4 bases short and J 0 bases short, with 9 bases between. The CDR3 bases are TGTGCCAGCAGCCCGGTGGTTAGCACAGATACGCAGTATTTT. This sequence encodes CASSPVVSTDTQYF. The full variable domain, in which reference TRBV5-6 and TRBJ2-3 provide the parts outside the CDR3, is DAGVTQSPTHLIKTRGQQVTLRCSPKSGHDTVSWYQQALGQGPQFIFQYYEEEERQRGNFPDRFSGHQFPNYSSELNVNALLLGDSALYLCASSPVVSTDTQYFGPGTRLTVL.

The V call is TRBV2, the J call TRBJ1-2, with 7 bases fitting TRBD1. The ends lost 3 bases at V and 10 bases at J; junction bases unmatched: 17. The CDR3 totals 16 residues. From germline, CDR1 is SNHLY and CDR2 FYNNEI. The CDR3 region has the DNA TGTGCCAGCAGTGACGTTGTGGGACAGCCGGGATTCGACTACACCTTC. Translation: CASSDVVGQPGFDYTF.

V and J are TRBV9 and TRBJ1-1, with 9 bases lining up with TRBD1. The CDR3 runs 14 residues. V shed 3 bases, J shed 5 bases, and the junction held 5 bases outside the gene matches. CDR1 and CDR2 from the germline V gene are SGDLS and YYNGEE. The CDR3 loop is CASSEDRGATEAFF. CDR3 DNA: TGTGCCAGCAGCGAGGACAGGGGAGCGACTGAAGCTTTCTTT.

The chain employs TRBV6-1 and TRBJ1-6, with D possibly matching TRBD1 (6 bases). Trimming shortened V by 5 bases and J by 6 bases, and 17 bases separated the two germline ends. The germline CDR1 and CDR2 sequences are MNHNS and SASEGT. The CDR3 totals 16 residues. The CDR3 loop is CASSKGVFRGNSPLHF. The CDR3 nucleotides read TGTGCCAGCAGTAAAGGGGTATTCAGGGGTAATTCACCCCTCCACTTT.

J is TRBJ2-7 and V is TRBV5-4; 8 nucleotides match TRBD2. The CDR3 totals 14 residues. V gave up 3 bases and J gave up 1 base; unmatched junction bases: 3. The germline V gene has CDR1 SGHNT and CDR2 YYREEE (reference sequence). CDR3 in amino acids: CASSSTSGSYEQYF. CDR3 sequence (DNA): TGTGCCAGCAGCTCCACTAGCGGTTCCTACGAGCAGTACTTC.

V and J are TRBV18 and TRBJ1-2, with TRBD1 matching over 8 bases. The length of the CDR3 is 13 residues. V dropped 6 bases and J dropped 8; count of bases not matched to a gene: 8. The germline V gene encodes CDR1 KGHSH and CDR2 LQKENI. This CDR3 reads CASSPSGGWGYTF. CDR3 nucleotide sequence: TGTGCCAGCTCTCCGTCAGGGGGCTGGGGCTACACCTTC.

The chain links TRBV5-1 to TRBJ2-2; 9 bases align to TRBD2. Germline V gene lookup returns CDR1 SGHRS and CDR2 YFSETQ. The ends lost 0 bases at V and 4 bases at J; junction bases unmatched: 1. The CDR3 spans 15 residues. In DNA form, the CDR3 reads TGCGCCAGCAGCTTGGCAGCGGGGGGCACCGGGGAGCTGTTTTTT. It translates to CASSLAAGGTGELFF.

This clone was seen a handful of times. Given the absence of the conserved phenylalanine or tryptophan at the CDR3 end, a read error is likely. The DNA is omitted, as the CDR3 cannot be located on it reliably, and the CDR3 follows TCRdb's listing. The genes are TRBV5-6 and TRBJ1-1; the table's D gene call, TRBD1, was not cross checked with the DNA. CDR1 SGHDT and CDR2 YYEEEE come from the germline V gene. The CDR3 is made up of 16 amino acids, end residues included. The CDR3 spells CASSLFWTGGNTEAFV.

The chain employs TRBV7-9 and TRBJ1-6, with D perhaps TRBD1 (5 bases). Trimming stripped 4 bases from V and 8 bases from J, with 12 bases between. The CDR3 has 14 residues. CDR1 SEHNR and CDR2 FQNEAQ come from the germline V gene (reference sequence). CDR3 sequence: CASSSWRGDSPLHF. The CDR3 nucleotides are TGTGCCAGCAGCTCATGGAGGGGTGATTCACCCCTCCACTTT.

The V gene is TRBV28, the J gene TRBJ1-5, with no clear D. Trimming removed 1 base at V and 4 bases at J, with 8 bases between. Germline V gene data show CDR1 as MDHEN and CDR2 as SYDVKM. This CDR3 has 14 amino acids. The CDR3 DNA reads TGTGCCAGCAGTTTATTGTTAACTAATCAGCCCCAGCATTTT. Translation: CASSLLLTNQPQHF. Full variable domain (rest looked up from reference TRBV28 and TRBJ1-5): DVKVTQSSRYLVKRTGEKVFLECVQDMDHENMFWYRQDPGLGLRLIYFSYDVKMKEKGDIPEGYSVSREKKERFSLILESASTNQTSMYLCASSLLLTNQPQHFGDGTRLSIL.